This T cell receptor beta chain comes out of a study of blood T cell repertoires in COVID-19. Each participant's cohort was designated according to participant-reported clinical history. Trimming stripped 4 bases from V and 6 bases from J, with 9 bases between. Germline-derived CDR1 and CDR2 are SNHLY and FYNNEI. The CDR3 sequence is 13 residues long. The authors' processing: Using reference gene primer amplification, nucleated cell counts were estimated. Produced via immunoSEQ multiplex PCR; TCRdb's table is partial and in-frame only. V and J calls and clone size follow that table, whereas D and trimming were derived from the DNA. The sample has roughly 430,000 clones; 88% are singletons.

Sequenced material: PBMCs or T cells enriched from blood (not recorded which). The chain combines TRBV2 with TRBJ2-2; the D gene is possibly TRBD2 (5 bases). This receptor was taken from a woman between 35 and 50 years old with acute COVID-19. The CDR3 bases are TGTGCCAGCAGTGTTAGAGGGTCCGGGGAGCTGTTTTTT. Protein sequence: CASSVRGSGELFF.